The sequence of this T cell receptor beta chain was determined in a study of CD8 T cells in ankylosing spondylitis. Regarding the study as a whole: A CD8+ phenotype characterized the disease-linked clones, which were relatively rare in peripheral blood. Clones linked to disease were reported to show significant enrichment in matched ankylosing spondylitis synovial fluid. Earlier studies detected some motif variants in reactive arthritis synovial fluid and blood. Among TCR beta sequences, a motif of fewer than 10 highly homologous variants appeared characteristic of ankylosing spondylitis blood.

TCR beta libraries were made by quantitative 5'-RACE with molecular barcodes. MiXCR, run by TCRdb on the 5' RACE reads, gives a single entry per CDR3 protein. The sample consists of hundreds of thousands of distinct CDR3 sequences, over 9.5% of them appearing once. This clonotype was detected a few times. Antigen unknown. Trimming took 4 bases from V and 4 from J; bases not matched to a gene: 6. The CDR3 totals 15 residues. Germline V gene data show CDR1 as LNHDA and CDR2 as SQIVND (reference sequence). The genes are TRBV19 and TRBJ1-2; 10 bases agree with TRBD1. The TCR was taken from a male donor with ankylosing spondylitis. The sample comprised blood, either unsorted or a sorted T cell fraction (not recorded which). The CDR3 loop reads CASSTRTGGTYGYTF. CDR3 nucleotide sequence: TGTGCCAGTAGTACCAGGACAGGGGGGACCTATGGCTACACCTTC. Supplemented by reference TRBV19 and TRBJ1-2, the full variable domain reads DGGITQSPKYLFRKEGQNVTLSCEQNLNHDAMYWYRQDPGQGLRLIYYSQIVNDFQKGDIAEGYSVSREKKESFPLTVTSAQKNPTAFYLCASSTRTGGTYGYTFGSGTRLTVV.